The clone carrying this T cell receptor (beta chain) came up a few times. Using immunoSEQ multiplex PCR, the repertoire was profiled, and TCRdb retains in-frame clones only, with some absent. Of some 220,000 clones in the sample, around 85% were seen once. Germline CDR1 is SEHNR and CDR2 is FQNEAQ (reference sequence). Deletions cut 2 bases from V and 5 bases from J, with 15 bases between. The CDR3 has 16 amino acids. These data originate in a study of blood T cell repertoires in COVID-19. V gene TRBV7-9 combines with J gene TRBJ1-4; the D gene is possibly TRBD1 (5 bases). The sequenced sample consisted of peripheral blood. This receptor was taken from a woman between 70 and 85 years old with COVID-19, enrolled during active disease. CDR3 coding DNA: TGTGCCAGCAGCTTATTTGGGTGGACACAAAATGAAAAACTGTTTTTT. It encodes CASSLFGWTQNEKLFF.